This TCR beta chain was sequenced for a study of blood T cell repertoires in COVID-19. Study information: Samples taken during acute and convalescent COVID-19 were collected in the United States, Italy and Spain. PBMCs, B-cell-depleted T cells, or T cells were the source of the cDNA or gDNA that made up the material.

TCRdb's table, derived via immunoSEQ multiplex PCR, lists solely in-frame clones and lacks some. The sample contains 80,000 or so clones, roughly 91% of which appear only once. The CDR3 length is 15 residues. V gave up 5 bases and J gave up 5 bases, with 18 bases separating them. The germline gives CDR1 SGHTA, CDR2 FQGTGA. The sample comprised peripheral blood. The TCR originated in a woman aged 45-60 years in a cohort sampled during active COVID-19. V usage is TRBV7-3 and J usage is TRBJ2-5; a weak D match, TRBD1 (7 bases). CDR3 nucleotides: TGTGCCAGCAGCCCCGAGGGGGGACAGCGGGAGACCCAGTACTTC. Protein sequence: CASSPEGGQRETQYF.